The 5 T cell receptor beta chains presented below share a single source sample, sequenced in a study of blood T cell repertoires in COVID-19. TCRdb keeps only in-frame clones here, not all; method: immunoSEQ multiplex PCR. The data contain approximately 210,000 clones, approximately 86% of them singletons. Sequencing used peripheral blood. The receptors stem from a woman aged 80 or over with acute or convalescent COVID-19.

The J gene is TRBJ2-3, the V gene TRBV7-9, with TRBD2 matching over 8 bases. Germline CDR1 is SEHNR and CDR2 is FQNEAQ (reference sequence). This CDR3 has 16 residues. After removal of 5 bases from V and 0 bases from J, the junction contained 7 bases not matched to a gene. CDR3 in DNA: TGTGCCAGCAGCGTGATAGCGGGGTACAGCACAGATACGCAGTATTTT. Translating gives CASSVIAGYSTDTQYF.

CDR3 amino acids: CASSFGGPYEQYF. DNA for the CDR3: TGCGCCAGCAGCTTCGGGGGGCCCTACGAGCAGTACTTC. V usage is TRBV5-1 and J usage is TRBJ2-7; maybe TRBD2 (7 bases). V was trimmed by 2 bases and J by 2 bases, leaving 8 bases between them. This CDR3 spans 13 amino acids. Germline assignment: CDR1 SGHRS and CDR2 YFSETQ.

This clone was found once. This sequence joins TRBV5-6 and TRBJ2-3, with TRBD1 identical over 7 bases. The germline V gene has CDR1 SGHDT and CDR2 YYEEEE. V lost 4 bases to trimming and J lost 2 bases; unmatched junction nucleotides: 16. The CDR3 spans 18 residues. The CDR3 spells CASSQGERQGWSTDTQYF. CDR3 nucleotide sequence: TGTGCCAGCAGCCAGGGGGAAAGACAGGGTTGGTCCACAGATACGCAGTATTTT.

This clone was found a few times. Other DNA sequences in this sample translate to the same CDR3. V gene TRBV9 combines with J gene TRBJ1-1, with D uncertain. Germline CDR1 and CDR2: SGDLS and YYNGEE. Trimming left V 4 bases short and J 0 bases short, with 7 bases between. This CDR3 spans 13 amino acids. CDR3 region: CASSFTVNTEAFF. The CDR3 nucleotides are TGTGCCAGCAGCTTTACAGTGAACACTGAAGCTTTCTTT.

J is TRBJ2-5 and V is TRBV5-6, with TRBD2 identical over 10 bases. Germline trimming cut 0 bases from V and 2 bases from J; bases unmatched to any gene: 1. The length of the CDR3 is 15 residues. Germline-derived CDR1 and CDR2 are SGHDT and YYEEEE. CDR3: CASSLALAGQETQYF. CDR3 coding DNA: TGTGCCAGCAGCTTGGCACTAGCGGGACAAGAGACCCAGTACTTC.